A selection of T cell receptor beta chains follows, all from one sample in a study of cytomegalovirus exposure and HLA in healthy donors. Method: immunoSEQ multiplex PCR; TCRdb's copy keeps in-frame clones and lacks some. This table has approximately 200,000 clones, roughly 78% appearing once. Sequences were obtained from PBMCs. The receptor set was obtained from a girl aged 10 to 17 in good health and CMV-seropositive. The CDR3 runs from the conserved cysteine through the conserved F or W. The D gene is left open where the match is weak. Rows may omit the clone size; those that give it use once, few, many or a size class.

V gene	D gene	J gene	clone size	CDR3 DNA	CDR3 protein
TRBV27	TRBD1	TRBJ2-7	.	TGTGCCAGCAGTTCCCTCCGCCTCCGGGACAGGGGCGACGAGCAGTACTTC	CASSSLRLRDRGDEQYF
TRBV7-8	.	TRBJ1-1	.	TGTGCCAGCAGCTTATTATCAGGCTACCAGAACACTGAAGCTTTCTTT	CASSLLSGYQNTEAFF
TRBV5-6	.	TRBJ2-5	.	TGTGCCAGCAGCCCCAAGTGGCCACAAGAGACCCAGTACTTC	CASSPKWPQETQYF
TRBV6-6	TRBD2	TRBJ2-3	.	TGTGCCAGCAGTAATAGCGGGGCCACCACAGATACGCAGTATTTT	CASSNSGATTDTQYF
TRBV27	.	TRBJ1-5	.	TGTGCCAGCTCCCCCTCCCGGGGATCCAATCAGCCCCAGCATTTT	CASSPSRGSNQPQHF
TRBV30	.	TRBJ2-2	.	TGTGCCTGGAGTGTACTGGTCACCGGGGAGCTGTTTTTT	CAWSVLVTGELFF
TRBV27	TRBD2	TRBJ2-7	.	TGTGCCAGCAGTTCGGGACTAGCGGGGGCCTACGGGCAGTACTTC	CASSSGLAGAYGQYF
TRBV5-1	TRBD1	TRBJ1-4	.	TGCGCCAGCAGCTTGGATCCGACAGGGATGGCAGAAAAACTGTTTTTT	CASSLDPTGMAEKLFF
TRBV19	.	TRBJ1-1	once	TGTGCCAGTAACGCCCGGGGAGGAGAAGCTTTCTTT	CASNARGGEAFF
TRBV30	.	TRBJ2-1	.	TGTGCCTGGAGTGTGGATAGCGTGGTGAGTAATGAGCAGTTCTTC	CAWSVDSVVSNEQFF
TRBV6-1	TRBD1	TRBJ2-1	.	TGTGCCAGCAGACCGGACAGGGGGGACCATGAGCAGTTCTTC	CASRPDRGDHEQFF
TRBV11-2	.	TRBJ1-2	.	TGTGCCAGCAGGGGAAACAGGGATCCCCACGGGGGCTACACCTTC	CASRGNRDPHGGYTF
TRBV30	TRBD2	TRBJ2-1	.	TGTGCCGGCCAGGGACTAGCGGGGGGGTTTGAGCAGTTCTTC	CAGQGLAGGFEQFF
TRBV5-6	TRBD2	TRBJ2-7	.	TGTGCCAGCAGCTTCACTAGCGGGGCGTACTACGAGCAGTACTTC	CASSFTSGAYYEQYF
TRBV6-5	.	TRBJ1-1	.	TGTGCCAGCAGCCCCCCCGCTAGAGGTTGGGCTTTCTTT	CASSPPARGWAFF
TRBV4-3	.	TRBJ2-7	.	TGCGCCAGCAGCCAAGATTTCGGGGGGCTCTTCGAGCAGTACTTC	CASSQDFGGLFEQYF
TRBV11-3	TRBD1	TRBJ1-1	.	TGTGCCAGCATACGACAGGGGGGGACTGAAGCTTTCTTT	CASIRQGGTEAFF
TRBV7-8	TRBD2	TRBJ2-7	.	TGTGCCAGCAGCCGACTAGCGGGAACCTACGAGCAGTACTTC	CASSRLAGTYEQYF
TRBV18	TRBD1	TRBJ1-1	.	TGTGCCAGCTCACTACCAACCGACAGGGGACCGAACACTGAAGCTTTCTTT	CASSLPTDRGPNTEAFF
TRBV27	TRBD2	TRBJ2-7	once	TGTGCCAGCAGTTGGGCGGGGGGCCAGTACGAGCAGTACTTC	CASSWAGGQYEQYF
TRBV4-1	.	TRBJ1-2	.	TGCGCCAGCAGCCAAGCCCCGGGACACCCCTTGAGCTACACCTTC	CASSQAPGHPLSYTF
TRBV19	TRBD1	TRBJ1-5	.	TGTGCCAGTAGGAGTACAGGGGCGAGCAATCAGCCCCAGCATTTT	CASRSTGASNQPQHF
TRBV4-3	TRBD1	TRBJ1-6	.	TGCGCCAGCAGCCAAGATCATGGGACAGGGGTTAGCTCACCCCTCCACTTT	CASSQDHGTGVSSPLHF
TRBV5-4	TRBD1	TRBJ1-1	few	TGTGCCAGCAGCTTGGCCAGACAGGGTACAAAGACTGAAGCTTTCTTT	CASSLARQGTKTEAFF
TRBV9	TRBD2	TRBJ2-1	.	TGTGCCAGCAGCGAGAGTCTAGCGGAAGATGAGCAGTTCTTC	CASSESLAEDEQFF
TRBV11-3	TRBD1	TRBJ1-1	.	TGTGCCAGCAGCTTAGGCGGGGACAGGGCCAACACTGAAGCTTTCTTT	CASSLGGDRANTEAFF
TRBV5-1	.	TRBJ2-4	.	TGCGCCAGCAGTGTGGATGCGGTAGCCAAAAACATTCAGTACTTC	CASSVDAVAKNIQYF
TRBV11-2	.	TRBJ2-7	.	TGTGCCAGCAGCCCAATCGTACCTTCCATTAGCTCCTACGAGCAGTACTTC	CASSPIVPSISSYEQYF
TRBV4-3	TRBD2	TRBJ2-3	few	TGCGCCAGCAGCCAAGATCTAGCGGGGGCATCAGATACGCAGTATTTT	CASSQDLAGASDTQYF
TRBV2	TRBD1	TRBJ2-2	few	TGTGCCAGCCAGGACAGGATGAACACCGGGGAGCTGTTTTTT	CASQDRMNTGELFF
TRBV5-4	TRBD1	TRBJ2-2	.	TGTGCCAGCAGCACGACAGGGCGACCCGGGGAGCTGTTTTTT	CASSTTGRPGELFF
TRBV9	TRBD2	TRBJ2-1	.	TGTGCCAGCAGCGTAGGGGCTAGCGGGGGGGGCTACAATGAGCAGTTCTTC	CASSVGASGGGYNEQFF
TRBV30	TRBD1	TRBJ1-1	.	TGTGCCTGGAGTGTACCTACAGGGGGGAGGACTGAAGCTTTCTTT	CAWSVPTGGRTEAFF
TRBV2	.	TRBJ2-7	.	TGTGCCAGCAGTGACAGGGGCGTCTCCTACGAGCAGTACTTC	CASSDRGVSYEQYF
TRBV5-4	TRBD1	TRBJ1-1	once	TGTGCCAGCAGCTTGCCACAGGGGATGTTCACTGAAGCTTTCTTT	CASSLPQGMFTEAFF
TRBV9	TRBD1	TRBJ2-3	.	TGTGCCAGCAGCCCGCGGACAGGGGGCACAGATACGCAGTATTTT	CASSPRTGGTDTQYF
TRBV14	.	TRBJ1-6	.	TGTGCCAGCAGCCAAGTGTTCGGGGGAAATTCACCCCTCCACTTT	CASSQVFGGNSPLHF
TRBV19	.	TRBJ1-2	.	TGTGCCAGTAGTGCCCCCCAGGGGCGCTTAGATGGCTACACCTTC	CASSAPQGRLDGYTF
TRBV19	TRBD1	TRBJ1-5	.	TGTGCCAGTCATAGAGACAGGGGGAGTAATCAGCCCCAGCATTTT	CASHRDRGSNQPQHF
TRBV5-1	TRBD1	TRBJ1-1	few	TGCGCCAGCAGCCGCCCGACAGGGTTGAACACTGAAGCTTTCTTT	CASSRPTGLNTEAFF
TRBV6-5	.	TRBJ1-2	.	TGTGCCAATTTGACAGGCCGAGACTATGGCTACACCTTC	CANLTGRDYGYTF
TRBV19	.	TRBJ1-2	.	TGTGCCAGTAGTCGCGGACACATCCAATCTAACTATGGCTACACCTTC	CASSRGHIQSNYGYTF
TRBV7-2	.	TRBJ1-1	.	TGTGCCAGCAGCCCCCGGGCTCAGGGCACTGAAGCTTTCTTT	CASSPRAQGTEAFF
TRBV9	.	TRBJ1-4	.	TGTGCCAGCAGCGTAGGGGGGGGGAATGGTGAAAAACTGTTTTTT	CASSVGGGNGEKLFF
TRBV28	.	TRBJ1-2	.	TGTGCCAGCAGTCCTGGGACACCCGATGCTAACTATGGCTACACCTTC	CASSPGTPDANYGYTF
TRBV7-9	.	TRBJ2-3	.	TGTGCCACCCCCCGGGGGGATACGCAGTATTTT	CATPRGDTQYF
TRBV4-3	TRBD2	TRBJ2-3	once	TGCGCCAGCAGCCAAGATCGGGCTAGCGGGGGTACAGATACGCAGTATTTT	CASSQDRASGGTDTQYF
TRBV14	TRBD2	TRBJ2-4	.	TGTGCCAGCAGCCATGGCTCCGGGACTAGCGGGTTTATAGCCAAAAACATTCAGTACTTC	CASSHGSGTSGFIAKNIQYF
TRBV6-1	TRBD1	TRBJ1-5	.	TGTGCCAGTCAAACAGGGGGCACCGTTGACCAGCATTTT	CASQTGGTVDQHF
TRBV11-2	TRBD2	TRBJ2-1	.	TGTGCCAGCAGCTTACCAGCGGGGAGCTCCTACAATGAGCAGTTCTTC	CASSLPAGSSYNEQFF
TRBV10-1	TRBD1	TRBJ2-7	.	TGCGCCAGCAGTGAGCCGACAGGGCTCTACGAGCAGTACTTC	CASSEPTGLYEQYF
TRBV9	.	TRBJ1-3	.	TGTGCCAGCGGGGGAGGGGGGCTTCGTAACTCTGGAAACACCATGTATTTT	CASGGGGLRNSGNTMYF
TRBV25-1	TRBD1	TRBJ1-4	.	TGTGCCAGCAGTGAACCGGGACAGTGGATTAATGAAAAACTGTTTTTT	CASSEPGQWINEKLFF